The sequence of this TCR beta chain was determined in a study of cytomegalovirus exposure and HLA in healthy donors. The study ran its PCR with 60 Vbeta and 13 Jbeta primers. In the authors' methods: There were around 78 million unique TCR beta chains by a later count, and about 12 million of them were shared. Only in-frame clones appear in the TCRdb table, and some are missing; sequencing was by immunoSEQ multiplex PCR. That table furnishes V, J and clone size, whereas the DNA furnished D and trimming. The sample carries 200,000 or so clones, roughly 82% recorded once. Notes on this clone: Its matching antigen is unknown.

After removal of 2 bases from V and 3 bases from J, the junction contained 3 bases not matched to a gene. There are 15 residues in the CDR3. Germline V CDR1 and CDR2: MDHEN, SYDVKM. Study-level results: Clonal expansion, a later analysis showed, was greater in HLA-associated TCR beta chains than in equally common others. The number of N-insertions in an Asian-associated ancestry cluster was reportedly below the roughly 620-donor mean in a later analysis. Another analysis was done later, and it associated 16,951 TCR beta sequences with HLA alleles at 0.05 false discovery rate.

The TCR comes from a woman aged 50 to 65 in good health and CMV-seropositive. The chain employs TRBV28 and TRBJ2-3; 9 nucleotides agree with TRBD2. The specimen sequenced was PBMCs. CDR3: CASSLRLAGTDTQYF. The DNA for the CDR3 is TGTGCCAGCAGTTTAAGGCTAGCGGGGACAGATACGCAGTATTTT. The variable domain in full, with the rest retrieved from reference TRBV28 and TRBJ2-3, is DVKVTQSSRYLVKRTGEKVFLECVQDMDHENMFWYRQDPGLGLRLIYFSYDVKMKEKGDIPEGYSVSREKKERFSLILESASTNQTSMYLCASSLRLAGTDTQYFGPGTRLTVL.